This T cell receptor beta chain was sequenced during a study of cytomegalovirus exposure and HLA in healthy donors. Concerning this clone: Its cognate antigen is unknown.

Study findings and constraints: It was reported that the classifier diagnosed cytomegalovirus status with high specificity and sensitivity in both the original and validation cohorts.

The PCR contained 60 Vbeta and 13 Jbeta primers. TCRdb keeps only in-frame clones here, not all; method: immunoSEQ multiplex PCR. This sample has roughly 150,000 clones, with under 85% found just once. This sequence originates from a man aged 50 or older in good health and CMV-seropositive. The source material was PBMCs.

This chain's CDR3 is CASSFGLAAYEQYF. In DNA form, the CDR3 reads TGTGCCAGCAGCTTTGGACTAGCGGCCTACGAGCAGTACTTC. The chain employs TRBV5-5 and TRBJ2-7; 10 nucleotides line up with TRBD2. The V gene's germline CDR1 is SGHKS and CDR2 YYEKEE (reference sequence). V shed 2 bases, J shed 2 bases, and the junction held 1 base outside the gene matches. The CDR3 runs to 14 residues.